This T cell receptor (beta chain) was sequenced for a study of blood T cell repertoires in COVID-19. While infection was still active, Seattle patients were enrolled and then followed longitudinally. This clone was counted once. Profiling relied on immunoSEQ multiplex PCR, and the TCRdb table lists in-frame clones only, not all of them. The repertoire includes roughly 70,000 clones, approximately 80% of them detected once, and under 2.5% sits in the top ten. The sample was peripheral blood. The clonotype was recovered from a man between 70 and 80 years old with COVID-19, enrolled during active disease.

CDR3 sequence (DNA): TGTGCCAGCAGCTTCGGAGCGGGAGCGGCCGGGGAGCTGTTTTTT. It specifies CASSFGAGAAGELFF. V gene TRBV5-4 combines with J gene TRBJ2-2, with TRBD2 identical over 8 bases. Trimming removed 2 bases from V and 6 bases from J; junction bases left unmatched: 6. Germline values: CDR1 SGHNT, CDR2 YYREEE (reference sequence). This CDR3 is built from 15 residues. The full variable domain, its missing parts supplied by reference TRBV5-4 and TRBJ2-2, is ETGVTQSPTHLIKTRGQQVTLRCSSQSGHNTVSWYQQALGQGPQFIFQYYREEENGRGNFPPRFSGLQFPNYSSELNVNALELDDSALYLCASSFGAGAAGELFFGEGSRLTVL.